This TCR beta chain was sequenced for a study of T cell responses to AZD1222 COVID-19 vaccine. Some clones are missing from TCRdb's copy, which holds only in-frame ones; the method was immunoSEQ multiplex PCR. The table includes 90,000 to 150,000 clones, roughly 87% detected once. A note on this clone: Its matching antigen is unknown.

Study-wide points: Clonal diversity was possibly underestimated; the donors were predominantly white British and more often female.

Germline V gene sequence: CDR1 MNHEY, CDR2 SVGAGI. The V end was cut by 4 bases, the J end by 0 bases, with 10 bases between. CDR3 length equals 15 residues. The chain uses TRBV6-5 and TRBJ1-3, with a weak D call TRBD1 (6 bases). The starting material was peripheral blood, obtained 28 days after the second AZD1222 dose. This TCR came from an adult who received the AZD1222 COVID-19 vaccine. CDR3 loop: CASSSDRFSGNTIYF. In nucleotides, the CDR3 is TGTGCCAGCAGTTCAGACAGGTTCTCTGGAAACACCATATATTTT.